This entry lists 27 T cell receptor beta chains sequenced from one sample in a study of human T cells and chemical hapten exposure. The time point here: patch test 1, 2 weeks after DPC sensitization. Treatment defined: therapeutic diphenylcyclopropenone sensitization with weekly scalp DPC. TCRdb passed the RACE reads through MiXCR, listing each CDR3 protein once. Seen here are fewer than 200,000 distinct CDR3 sequences, about a fifth observed once, and the top ten hold approximately 6.4%. This specimen consisted of whole blood, obtained in connection with sensitization to the hapten diphenylcyclopropenone (DPC). The receptors were gathered from a woman aged 45-60 years with alopecia areata. Some clones in this sample may be carry-over from other donors' samples.

The chain uses TRBV20-1 and TRBJ2-3; D unresolved. V was pared by 6 bases and J by 0 bases, with 22 bases between. This CDR3 has 17 amino acids. Germline-derived CDR1 and CDR2 are DFQATT and SNEGSKA (reference sequence). The CDR3 loop reads CSAHPFVRRASTDTQYF. In DNA form, the CDR3 reads TGCAGTGCGCATCCCTTTGTGCGGCGTGCTAGCACAGATACGCAGTATTTT.

This chain links TRBV6-1 with TRBJ1-4; D may be TRBD1 (5 bases). The CDR3 spans 13 residues. The germline gives CDR1 MNHNS, CDR2 SASEGT. The V gene lost 10 bases and the J gene lost 7 bases, with 16 bases spanning the gap. CDR3 DNA: TGTGCCAACGGAGGGGCACGAGGTGAAAAACTGTTTTTT. This translates into CANGGARGEKLFF.

The chain recombines TRBV10-3 with TRBJ2-2, with unresolved D. The ends were cut back, 4 bases at V and 5 bases at J, with 8 bases in the middle. The CDR3 runs 13 residues. CDR1 and CDR2 from the germline V gene are ENHRY and SYGVKD. The CDR3 reads CAISGGGTGELFF. The CDR3 DNA reads TGTGCCATCAGTGGTGGTGGAACCGGGGAGCTGTTTTTT.

DNA for the CDR3: TGTGCCAGCAGAGGACAGGGGACCTATGGCTACACCTTC. The encoded protein is CASRGQGTYGYTF. J is TRBJ1-2 and V is TRBV3-1; 9 bases agree with TRBD1. The CDR3 has 13 amino acids. V dropped 6 bases and J dropped 4; count of bases not matched to a gene: 3. Germline V gene data show CDR1 as LGHDT and CDR2 as YNNKEL (reference sequence).

This clonotype was seen a handful of times. The chain joins TRBV11-2 to TRBJ2-3, with a weak D call TRBD1 (6 bases). Germline loops: CDR1 SGHAT, CDR2 FQNNGV. The CDR3 has 15 amino acids. Trimming left V 5 bases short and J 4 bases short, with 16 bases between. The CDR3, as DNA: TGTGCCAGCAGCAGCCTGGACAGTTGGGCAGATACGCAGTATTTT. Residues: CASSSLDSWADTQYF.

The chain recombines TRBV4-2 with TRBJ2-3, with 13 nucleotides matching TRBD2. After removal of 0 bases from V and 5 bases from J, the junction contained 2 bases not matched to a gene. Germline V lookup: CDR1 LGHNA, CDR2 YNFKEQ. The CDR3 extends over 16 amino acids. The CDR3 region has the DNA TGTGCCAGCAGCCAAGAAGGGACTAGCGGGATAGATACGCAGTATTTT. It encodes CASSQEGTSGIDTQYF.

The rearrangement links TRBV6-5 to TRBJ2-3; D is possibly TRBD2 (6 bases). The CDR3 has 16 residues. CDR1 MNHEY and CDR2 SVGAGI come from the germline V gene. V lost 1 base to trimming and J lost 4 bases, with 15 bases between them. CDR3 nucleotides: TGTGCCAGCAGTTACTTCGCTAGCGTGGGCCCAGATACGCAGTATTTT. Translation gives CASSYFASVGPDTQYF.

This clonotype was seen only a few times. The rearrangement links TRBV20-1 to TRBJ1-2; no clear D gene. The CDR3 length is 12 residues. Germline lookup yields CDR1 DFQATT and CDR2 SNEGSKA (reference sequence). V lost 8 bases and J 2 bases, leaving 12 bases between the germline ends. The CDR3 bases are TGCAGTCCTCGAGGAGAGAACTATGGCTACACCTTC. The encoded protein is CSPRGENYGYTF.

This clonotype has at least ten counts. The rearrangement uses TRBV29-1 and TRBJ1-5; D may be TRBD1 (5 bases). V lost 6 bases, J lost 2 bases, and 11 bases lay in between. CDR1 SQVTM and CDR2 ANQGSEA come from the germline V gene. This CDR3 is built from 13 residues. As DNA, the CDR3 is TGCAGCGTCCGGGACGGAGGCAATCAGCCCCAGCATTTT. Protein sequence: CSVRDGGNQPQHF.

The CDR3 bases are TGTGCCAGCAGCCAAGATCGGTCGGACAATGAGCAGTTCTTC. It encodes CASSQDRSDNEQFF. The rearrangement joins TRBV4-2 to TRBJ2-1; D is unclear. This CDR3 has 14 amino acids. V lost 0 bases to trimming and J lost 5 bases, with 8 bases between them. CDR1 and CDR2 (germline): LGHNA, YNFKEQ.

The chain combines TRBV19 with TRBJ2-5; 8 nucleotides match TRBD2. Germline CDR1 and CDR2: LNHDA and SQIVND (reference sequence). V lost 3 bases to trimming and J lost 1 base; unmatched junction nucleotides: 4. This CDR3 spans 15 amino acids. CDR3 nucleotides: TGTGCCAGTAGTATCCTAGCGGGCTCCCAAGAGACCCAGTACTTC. Its protein is CASSILAGSQETQYF. The full variable domain, with the rest looked up from reference TRBV19 and TRBJ2-5, is DGGITQSPKYLFRKEGQNVTLSCEQNLNHDAMYWYRQDPGQGLRLIYYSQIVNDFQKGDIAEGYSVSREKKESFPLTVTSAQKNPTAFYLCASSILAGSQETQYFGPGTRLLVL.

This chain links TRBV20-1 with TRBJ1-1; TRBD1 matches 9 bases. Germline CDR1 DFQATT, CDR2 SNEGSKA (reference sequence). V was clipped by 5 bases and J by 4 bases; unmatched bases: 5. The CDR3 is made up of 13 amino acids. CDR3 region: CSALGQGGTEAFF. In nucleotides, the CDR3 is TGCAGTGCTCTGGGACAGGGCGGCACTGAAGCTTTCTTT.

This chain uses TRBV7-2 with TRBJ1-1, with TRBD1 matching 12 bases. The CDR3 has 19 residues. CDR1 and CDR2 (germline): SGHTA, FQGNSA. The V segment lost 1 base and the J segment 0 bases; nucleotides outside the gene matches: 9. The chain's CDR3 is CASSLVVPGQGAMNTEAFF. The CDR3 DNA reads TGTGCCAGCAGCTTAGTCGTTCCGGGACAGGGGGCTATGAACACTGAAGCTTTCTTT.

Only a few counts were recorded for this clonotype. As DNA, the CDR3 is TGTGCCAGCAGCTTAGGTTTCGGGACAGGGTTAATCGGGGAACGTAAGACCCAGTACTTC. The encoded protein is CASSLGFGTGLIGERKTQYF. The chain links TRBV7-8 to TRBJ2-5, with 9 bases matching TRBD1. Germline lookup yields CDR1 SGHVS and CDR2 FQNEAQ. This CDR3 contains 20 residues. V was clipped by 1 base and J by 6 bases; unmatched bases: 21.

This chain connects TRBV2 to TRBJ2-2; 9 bases fit TRBD2. CDR1 is SNHLY, CDR2 FYNNEI, per germline. CDR3 length equals 15 residues. V was clipped by 6 bases and J by 5 bases; unmatched bases: 7. The CDR3 bases are TGTGCCAGCAGCGGGCTAGCGGGAAGGACCGGGGAGCTGTTTTTT. Protein: CASSGLAGRTGELFF.

The CDR3 region has the DNA TGTGCCAGCAGCTTAAATGCCCAGGGTGAAGCTTTCTTT. This translates into CASSLNAQGEAFF. The genes are TRBV7-3 and TRBJ1-1; TRBD1 might be the D (5 bases). Germline CDR1 and CDR2: SGHTA and FQGTGA. The V end was cut by 1 base, the J end by 7 bases, with 10 bases between. The CDR3 extends over 13 amino acids.

V is TRBV10-3 and J is TRBJ1-2; the D gene is possibly TRBD1 (5 bases). Germline lookup yields CDR1 ENHRY and CDR2 SYGVKD. The V gene lost 0 bases and the J gene lost 8 bases, with 10 bases spanning the gap. The CDR3 is 13 residues long. The chain's CDR3 is CAISESGDVGYTF. The CDR3 coding sequence is TGTGCCATCAGTGAGTCTGGGGACGTCGGCTACACCTTC.

There are a few counts of this clonotype. In DNA, the CDR3 is TGTGCCAGCTCACGTCAGGGGGCAATGGCCAATGAGCAGTTCTTC. It is translated as CASSRQGAMANEQFF. This sequence joins TRBV18 and TRBJ2-1, with 8 bases identical to TRBD1. This CDR3 has 15 amino acids. In germline, CDR1 is KGHSH, CDR2 LQKENI. The J segment lost 6 bases and the V segment lost 4 bases, leaving 8 bases of the junction unmatched.

This clonotype turned up a few times. The chain uses TRBV2 and TRBJ1-5; no clear D gene. This CDR3 is 15 amino acids long. Trimming pared 3 bases from V and 0 bases from J, leaving 9 bases between. Germline V gene sequence: CDR1 SNHLY, CDR2 FYNNEI. Here the CDR3 DNA reads TGTGCCAGCAGTGATCAAACCTATAGCAATCAGCCCCAGCATTTT. Its protein is CASSDQTYSNQPQHF.

This chain joins TRBV6-1 and TRBJ1-4, with TRBD1 identical over 7 bases. With V trimmed by 5 bases and J by 0 bases, 6 bases remained unmatched. Germline V gives CDR1 MNHNS, CDR2 SASEGT. The CDR3 is 16 amino acids. CDR3 nucleotides: TGTGCCAGCAGTTGGGACAGAGACACAACTAATGAAAAACTGTTTTTT. Translated, it gives CASSWDRDTTNEKLFF.

In its sample, this clonotype was seen many times. V is TRBV20-1 and J is TRBJ1-3; D not resolved. This CDR3 has 13 residues. V lost 3 bases and J lost 0, with 6 bases in between. CDR1 DFQATT and CDR2 SNEGSKA come from the germline V gene (reference sequence). CDR3 nucleotide sequence: TGCAGTGCTAGGCTCCTCTCTGGAAACACCATATATTTT. Protein sequence: CSARLLSGNTIYF.

The chain employs TRBV5-1 and TRBJ1-2; D gene unclear. Trimming removed 4 bases from V and 5 bases from J, with 12 bases in between. Germline-derived CDR1 and CDR2 are SGHRS and YFSETQ. This CDR3 spans 13 amino acids. This chain's CDR3 is CASSLRPRYGYTF. The CDR3 DNA reads as TGCGCCAGCAGCCTGAGACCCCGATATGGCTACACCTTC.

The chain recombines TRBV15 with TRBJ2-1, with D possibly TRBD2 on 5 matching bases. The CDR3 loop spans 15 amino acids. Germline CDR1 and CDR2: LNHNV and YYDKDF (reference sequence). V lost 6 bases and J lost 7, with 19 bases in between. The CDR3 is CATSTGFLPGNEQFF. CDR3 bases: TGTGCCACCAGTACGGGGTTTCTCCCCGGGAATGAGCAGTTCTTC.

The sample holds a few counts of this clonotype. The chain is built from TRBV3-1 and TRBJ2-3; no reliable D call. Germline loops: CDR1 LGHDT, CDR2 YNNKEL (reference sequence). The V end was cut by 1 base, the J end by 5 bases, with 7 bases between. CDR3 size: 13 residues. The CDR3 is CASSQVGGDTQYF. DNA for the CDR3: TGTGCCAGCAGCCAAGTGGGCGGAGATACGCAGTATTTT.

On this clonotype: Lacking the conserved final phenylalanine or tryptophan, this CDR3 likely reflects a read error. The chain is built from TRBV4-1 and TRBJ2-3; 12 nucleotides match TRBD2. The germline CDR1 and CDR2 sequences are MGHRA and YSYEKL. V dropped 0 bases and J dropped 2; count of bases not matched to a gene: 12. This CDR3 contains 20 residues. The CDR3 region is CASSQEVLAGGPWVTDTQYS. The DNA of the CDR3 is TGCGCCAGCAGCCAAGAAGTCCTAGCGGGAGGGCCGTGGGTCACAGATACGCAGTATTCT.

The V gene is TRBV2, the J gene TRBJ2-7; 7 bases are shared with TRBD1. Germline trimming cut 6 bases from V and 6 bases from J; bases unmatched to any gene: 11. CDR1 is SNHLY and CDR2 is FYNNEI in the germline V gene. This CDR3 comprises 14 residues. Here the CDR3 reads CASRATGISGEQYF. The CDR3 DNA sequence: TGTGCCAGCAGGGCGACAGGGATCTCAGGCGAGCAGTACTTC.

This clonotype was seen many times. The rearrangement uses TRBV7-9 and TRBJ2-7; no clear D. The CDR3 has 12 residues. Germline loops: CDR1 SEHNR, CDR2 FQNEAQ (reference sequence). V dropped 4 bases and J dropped 1 base, with 5 bases sitting between them. The DNA for the CDR3 is TGTGCCAGCAGCTCGTATTCCTACGAGCAGTACTTC. This translates into CASSSYSYEQYF.